The 4 T cell receptor beta chains given below trace back to one sample, sequenced in a study of cytomegalovirus exposure and HLA in healthy donors. This PCR relied on a set of 60 Vbeta primers and 13 Jbeta primers. The assay was immunoSEQ multiplex PCR, and TCRdb's table has in-frame clones only and misses some. The sample consists of 150,000 to 200,000 clones, over 60% of them appearing once. What was sequenced was PBMCs. These receptors all stem from a middle-aged man in good health and CMV-seronegative.

In its sample, this clone was seen once. The rearrangement joins TRBV5-1 to TRBJ2-3; no firm D call. V was cut by 2 bases and J by 2 bases, with 15 bases left in between. Germline CDR1 and CDR2: SGHRS and YFSETQ. The CDR3 has 16 amino acids. In DNA, the CDR3 is TGCGCCAGCAGCTTATACTCGGAGCAACCCACAGATACGCAGTATTTT. Translating gives CASSLYSEQPTDTQYF.

The V and J genes are TRBV7-2 and TRBJ2-1; TRBD1 matches at 11 bases. The V gene end was trimmed by 1 base and the J gene end by 10 bases; junction bases not matched to a gene: 6. Germline CDR1 SGHTA, CDR2 FQGNSA. The CDR3 runs to 15 residues. The CDR3 spells CASSLEDRGPREQFF. The CDR3 DNA sequence: TGTGCCAGCAGCTTAGAGGACAGGGGGCCACGGGAGCAGTTCTTC.

The CDR3 protein is CASSPTGQGEQFF. CDR3 nucleotide sequence: TGTGCCAGCAGTCCAACTGGACAGGGTGAGCAGTTCTTC. The chain uses TRBV2 and TRBJ2-1; 8 nucleotides line up with TRBD1. Trimming at V came to 5 bases and at J to 9 bases, leaving 6 bases not matched to a gene. Germline V lookup: CDR1 SNHLY, CDR2 FYNNEI. CDR3 length equals 13 residues.

This sequence joins TRBV9 and TRBJ2-2; 12 nucleotides line up with TRBD2. The CDR3 length is 16 residues. V lost 2 bases, J lost 5 bases, and 4 bases stayed unmatched. The germline gives CDR1 SGDLS, CDR2 YYNGEE. The CDR3 DNA reads as TGTGCCAGCAGCGTCCGACTAGCGGGAGTAACCGGGGAGCTGTTTTTT. It codes for CASSVRLAGVTGELFF. Based on the CDR3 plus reference TRBV9 and TRBJ2-2, the full variable domain is DSGVTQTPKHLITATGQRVTLRCSPRSGDLSVYWYQQSLDQGLQFLIQYYNGEERAKGNILERFSAQQFPDLHSELNLSSLELGDSALYFCASSVRLAGVTGELFFGEGSRLTVL.